This is a list of T cell receptor beta chains from one sample in a study of Graves' ophthalmopathy and Graves' hyperthyroidism. Via MiXCR, TCRdb re-called the multiplex PCR reads, giving one row per CDR3 protein. Of about 210,000 distinct CDR3 sequences listed, 25% to 30% are singletons. The sequenced sample consisted of peripheral blood. These TCRs come from a man between 50 and 59 years old with Graves' ophthalmopathy. CDR3s include the opening cysteine and the closing phenylalanine or tryptophan. Each record gives: clone size, V gene, CDR3 length, J gene, D gene, CDR3 protein, CDR3 DNA. A D gene is named only where the DNA matches it firmly. Only part of the rows carry a size: once, few, many, or a class if the clone is expanded.

clone size: once; V gene: TRBV4-1; CDR3 length: 16; J gene: TRBJ2-7; D gene: -; CDR3 protein: CASSHWPVGSSYEQYF; CDR3 DNA: TGCGCCAGCAGCCATTGGCCCGTCGGCAGCTCCTACGAGCAGTACTTC
clone size: -; V gene: TRBV7-8; CDR3 length: 15; J gene: TRBJ2-7; D gene: TRBD2; CDR3 protein: CASSRTSGASYEQYF; CDR3 DNA: TGTGCCAGCAGCCGGACTAGCGGAGCTAGCTACGAGCAGTACTTC
clone size: -; V gene: TRBV6-1; CDR3 length: 13; J gene: TRBJ1-1; D gene: -; CDR3 protein: CASSEDPQGEAFF; CDR3 DNA: TGTGCCAGCAGTGAAGATCCACAGGGTGAAGCTTTCTTT
clone size: many; V gene: TRBV10-3; CDR3 length: 12; J gene: TRBJ2-5; D gene: -; CDR3 protein: CAISDAQETQYF; CDR3 DNA: TGTGCCATCAGTGACGCCCAAGAGACCCAGTACTTC
clone size: many; V gene: TRBV12-3/TRBV12-4; CDR3 length: 12; J gene: TRBJ1-1; D gene: -; CDR3 protein: CASSLGVTEAFF; CDR3 DNA: TGTGCCAGCAGCCTCGGGGTAACTGAAGCTTTCTTT
clone size: many; V gene: TRBV6-5; CDR3 length: 16; J gene: TRBJ2-6; D gene: -; CDR3 protein: CATKKGGDSGANVLTF; CDR3 DNA: TGTGCCACCAAAAAGGGGGGTGATTCTGGGGCCAACGTCCTGACTTTC
clone size: many; V gene: TRBV18; CDR3 length: 15; J gene: TRBJ2-7; D gene: TRBD1; CDR3 protein: CASSPQGQSTYEQYF; CDR3 DNA: TGTGCCAGCTCACCTCAGGGACAGTCTACCTACGAGCAGTACTTC
clone size: -; V gene: TRBV6-1; CDR3 length: 15; J gene: TRBJ2-5; D gene: TRBD2; CDR3 protein: CASSESLAAKETQYF; CDR3 DNA: TGTGCCAGCAGTGAAAGCCTAGCGGCTAAAGAGACCCAGTACTTC
clone size: many; V gene: TRBV12-5; CDR3 length: 12; J gene: TRBJ2-7; D gene: -; CDR3 protein: CASGLWEGEQYF; CDR3 DNA: TGTGCTAGTGGTTTGTGGGAAGGCGAGCAGTACTTC
clone size: many; V gene: TRBV24-1; CDR3 length: 14; J gene: TRBJ2-2; D gene: -; CDR3 protein: CATSDLTSTGELFF; CDR3 DNA: TGTGCCACCAGTGATTTGACTAGCACCGGGGAGCTGTTTTTT
clone size: many; V gene: TRBV29-1; CDR3 length: 10; J gene: TRBJ1-1; D gene: -; CDR3 protein: CTHQNTEAFF; CDR3 DNA: TGCACCCACCAGAACACTGAAGCTTTCTTT
clone size: -; V gene: TRBV20-1; CDR3 length: 16; J gene: TRBJ2-7; D gene: TRBD2; CDR3 protein: CSARVPRGSGSYEQYF; CDR3 DNA: TGCAGTGCTAGAGTACCCCGGGGTAGCGGGAGTTACGAGCAGTACTTC
clone size: many; V gene: TRBV6-5; CDR3 length: 15; J gene: TRBJ1-5; D gene: -; CDR3 protein: CASAYSGYSNQPQHF; CDR3 DNA: TGTGCCAGCGCCTACAGCGGCTATAGCAATCAGCCCCAGCATTTT
clone size: many; V gene: TRBV20-1; CDR3 length: 12; J gene: TRBJ1-5; D gene: -; CDR3 protein: CSARGLNQPQHF; CDR3 DNA: TGCAGTGCTAGAGGATTAAATCAGCCCCAGCATTTT
clone size: many; V gene: TRBV12-5; CDR3 length: 14; J gene: TRBJ2-5; D gene: -; CDR3 protein: CASGLGDSRETQYF; CDR3 DNA: TGTGCTAGTGGTTTGGGGGATTCCAGGGAGACCCAGTACTTC
clone size: many; V gene: TRBV28; CDR3 length: 12; J gene: TRBJ1-6; D gene: TRBD1; CDR3 protein: CVTGTGTSPLHF; CDR3 DNA: TGTGTCACGGGGACAGGGACTTCACCCCTCCACTTT
clone size: many; V gene: TRBV10-2; CDR3 length: 15; J gene: TRBJ1-2; D gene: -; CDR3 protein: CASGEWADDPYGYTF; CDR3 DNA: TGCGCCAGTGGGGAGTGGGCGGACGATCCCTATGGCTACACCTTC
clone size: many; V gene: TRBV7-8; CDR3 length: 15; J gene: TRBJ2-7; D gene: -; CDR3 protein: CASSLSLDSLYEQYF; CDR3 DNA: TGTGCCAGCAGCTTGTCATTAGACTCACTCTACGAGCAGTACTTC
clone size: -; V gene: TRBV6-2/TRBV6-3; CDR3 length: 12; J gene: TRBJ2-2; D gene: -; CDR3 protein: CASSVKGRELFF; CDR3 DNA: TGTGCCAGCAGCGTTAAGGGGCGGGAGCTGTTTTTT
clone size: -; V gene: TRBV11-3; CDR3 length: 12; J gene: TRBJ1-2; D gene: -; CDR3 protein: CASDPEDYGYTF; CDR3 DNA: TGTGCCAGTGATCCAGAGGACTATGGCTACACCTTC
clone size: many; V gene: TRBV11-2; CDR3 length: 17; J gene: TRBJ2-7; D gene: -; CDR3 protein: CASSLDLEGESHYEQYF; CDR3 DNA: TGTGCCAGCAGCTTAGATCTTGAGGGAGAATCTCACTACGAGCAGTACTTC
clone size: many; V gene: TRBV12-3/TRBV12-4; CDR3 length: 13; J gene: TRBJ2-7; D gene: -; CDR3 protein: CASSFAGPYEQYF; CDR3 DNA: TGTGCCAGCAGTTTTGCGGGACCCTACGAGCAGTACTTC
clone size: -; V gene: TRBV20-1; CDR3 length: 16; J gene: TRBJ1-2; D gene: TRBD1; CDR3 protein: CSARDGTVQSSYGYTF; CDR3 DNA: TGCAGTGCTAGAGATGGGACAGTTCAATCCTCATATGGCTACACCTTC
clone size: many; V gene: TRBV7-9; CDR3 length: 15; J gene: TRBJ2-4; D gene: TRBD1; CDR3 protein: CASSSATGVKNIQYF; CDR3 DNA: TGTGCCAGCAGCTCGGCGACAGGGGTGAAAAACATTCAGTACTTC
clone size: -; V gene: TRBV6-4; CDR3 length: 15; J gene: TRBJ1-6; D gene: TRBD1; CDR3 protein: CASRRTGQGNSPLHF; CDR3 DNA: TGTGCCAGCAGACGAACGGGACAGGGTAATTCACCCCTCCACTTT
clone size: many; V gene: TRBV10-2; CDR3 length: 15; J gene: TRBJ1-6; D gene: -; CDR3 protein: CASTKNTPENSPLHF; CDR3 DNA: TGCGCCAGCACCAAAAATACTCCAGAAAATTCACCCCTCCACTTT
clone size: -; V gene: TRBV12-3/TRBV12-4; CDR3 length: 15; J gene: TRBJ2-4; D gene: -; CDR3 protein: CASSLGPRAKNIQYF; CDR3 DNA: TGTGCCAGCAGTTTAGGCCCCCGAGCCAAAAACATTCAGTACTTC
clone size: -; V gene: TRBV6-2/TRBV6-3; CDR3 length: 16; J gene: TRBJ2-5; D gene: -; CDR3 protein: CASSYSAGKLQETQYF; CDR3 DNA: TGTGCCAGCAGTTACTCTGCGGGGAAGCTACAAGAGACCCAGTACTTC
clone size: many; V gene: TRBV11-2; CDR3 length: 12; J gene: TRBJ2-7; D gene: -; CDR3 protein: CASSFDWGEQYF; CDR3 DNA: TGTGCCAGCAGCTTTGACTGGGGCGAGCAGTACTTC
clone size: -; V gene: TRBV6-2/TRBV6-3; CDR3 length: 11; J gene: TRBJ2-2; D gene: -; CDR3 protein: CASTDVGELFF; CDR3 DNA: TGTGCCAGCACGGATGTCGGGGAGCTGTTTTTT
clone size: -; V gene: TRBV7-8; CDR3 length: 16; J gene: TRBJ2-7; D gene: -; CDR3 protein: CASSLDGTSSSYEQYF; CDR3 DNA: TGTGCCAGCAGCTTAGACGGGACAAGCTCCTCCTACGAGCAGTACTTC
clone size: many; V gene: TRBV10-3; CDR3 length: 15; J gene: TRBJ2-5; D gene: TRBD2; CDR3 protein: CAISESLAGGETQYF; CDR3 DNA: TGTGCCATCAGTGAGTCCCTAGCGGGAGGAGAGACCCAGTACTTC
clone size: many; V gene: TRBV20-1; CDR3 length: 13; J gene: TRBJ2-7; D gene: TRBD1; CDR3 protein: CSAPGGANYEQYF; CDR3 DNA: TGCAGTGCCCCAGGGGGCGCAAACTACGAGCAGTACTTC
clone size: many; V gene: TRBV4-3; CDR3 length: 16; J gene: TRBJ1-6; D gene: -; CDR3 protein: CASSQGAGIYNSPLHF; CDR3 DNA: TGCGCCAGCAGCCAAGGGGCGGGAATCTATAATTCACCCCTCCACTTT
clone size: many; V gene: TRBV29-1; CDR3 length: 9; J gene: TRBJ2-7; D gene: -; CDR3 protein: CSVLPEQYF; CDR3 DNA: TGCAGCGTTCTCCCCGAGCAGTACTTC
clone size: many; V gene: TRBV18; CDR3 length: 16; J gene: TRBJ2-7; D gene: TRBD2; CDR3 protein: CASSPVLLAGGGEQYF; CDR3 DNA: TGTGCCAGCTCACCAGTCTTGCTAGCGGGAGGTGGCGAGCAGTACTTC
clone size: -; V gene: TRBV20-1; CDR3 length: 13; J gene: TRBJ1-1; D gene: -; CDR3 protein: CSAITGRGAEAFF; CDR3 DNA: TGCAGTGCTATAACAGGGAGGGGGGCTGAAGCTTTCTTT
clone size: many; V gene: TRBV6-1; CDR3 length: 16; J gene: TRBJ1-4; D gene: -; CDR3 protein: CASSEAYRATNEKLFF; CDR3 DNA: TGTGCCAGCAGTGAAGCGTACAGGGCAACTAATGAAAAACTGTTTTTT
clone size: -; V gene: TRBV12-3/TRBV12-4; CDR3 length: 16; J gene: TRBJ1-5; D gene: TRBD1; CDR3 protein: CASSLLRTGMDQPQHF; CDR3 DNA: TGTGCCAGCAGTTTGTTGCGGACAGGGATGGATCAGCCCCAGCATTTT
clone size: -; V gene: TRBV11-2; CDR3 length: 17; J gene: TRBJ2-5; D gene: TRBD2; CDR3 protein: CASSPNGLAGGQETQYF; CDR3 DNA: TGTGCCAGCAGCCCCAACGGACTAGCGGGGGGCCAAGAGACCCAGTACTTC
clone size: many; V gene: TRBV6-2/TRBV6-3; CDR3 length: 14; J gene: TRBJ2-7; D gene: TRBD2; CDR3 protein: CASGSGSRGYEQYF; CDR3 DNA: TGTGCCAGCGGGAGCGGGAGTAGGGGCTACGAGCAGTACTTC
clone size: once; V gene: TRBV10-3; CDR3 length: 16; J gene: TRBJ2-5; D gene: -; CDR3 protein: CAISAESTGLRETQYF; CDR3 DNA: TGTGCCATCAGTGCCGAGTCCACAGGCCTGCGAGAGACCCAGTACTTC
clone size: few; V gene: TRBV28; CDR3 length: 15; J gene: TRBJ2-4; D gene: TRBD1; CDR3 protein: CASSYDGTVKNIQYF; CDR3 DNA: TGTGCCAGCAGCTATGACGGGACAGTGAAAAACATTCAGTACTTC
clone size: -; V gene: TRBV12-5; CDR3 length: 13; J gene: TRBJ1-2; D gene: TRBD1; CDR3 protein: CASGRDSNYGYTF; CDR3 DNA: TGTGCTAGTGGCCGGGACAGCAATTATGGCTACACCTTC
clone size: -; V gene: TRBV12-3/TRBV12-4; CDR3 length: 16; J gene: TRBJ2-7; D gene: TRBD1; CDR3 protein: CASSLSWWTGGTEQYF; CDR3 DNA: TGTGCCAGCAGTTTGTCCTGGTGGACAGGGGGTACCGAGCAGTACTTC
clone size: many; V gene: TRBV19; CDR3 length: 15; J gene: TRBJ2-5; D gene: TRBD2; CDR3 protein: CASSTSSGRFGTQYF; CDR3 DNA: TGTGCCAGTAGTACGTCTAGCGGGAGGTTTGGGACCCAGTACTTC
clone size: -; V gene: TRBV7-2; CDR3 length: 13; J gene: TRBJ1-1; D gene: -; CDR3 protein: CATRSQMSTEAFF; CDR3 DNA: TGTGCCACCCGAAGTCAGATGAGCACTGAAGCTTTCTTT
clone size: many; V gene: TRBV7-9; CDR3 length: 15; J gene: TRBJ2-2; D gene: -; CDR3 protein: CASSLFTTGPGELFF; CDR3 DNA: TGTGCCAGCAGCCTTTTTACGACAGGTCCCGGGGAGCTGTTTTTT
clone size: many; V gene: TRBV27; CDR3 length: 15; J gene: TRBJ1-5; D gene: -; CDR3 protein: CASSLRAAQNQPQHF; CDR3 DNA: TGTGCCAGCAGTTTACGTGCTGCCCAAAATCAGCCCCAGCATTTT
clone size: many; V gene: TRBV2; CDR3 length: 17; J gene: TRBJ2-6; D gene: -; CDR3 protein: CASSGDSKVPGANVLTF; CDR3 DNA: TGTGCCAGCAGTGGGGACTCGAAAGTACCTGGGGCCAACGTCCTGACTTTC
clone size: -; V gene: TRBV2; CDR3 length: 13; J gene: TRBJ2-7; D gene: -; CDR3 protein: CASSEDSPNEQYF; CDR3 DNA: TGTGCCAGCAGTGAGGACAGTCCCAACGAGCAGTACTTC
clone size: many; V gene: TRBV7-2; CDR3 length: 16; J gene: TRBJ1-2; D gene: TRBD1; CDR3 protein: CASSLRDRIANYGYTF; CDR3 DNA: TGTGCCAGCAGCTTACGGGACAGAATAGCTAACTATGGCTACACCTTC
clone size: many; V gene: TRBV5-6; CDR3 length: 12; J gene: TRBJ1-6; D gene: -; CDR3 protein: CASSRVFSPLHF; CDR3 DNA: TGTGCCAGCAGCCGGGTTTTTTCACCCCTCCACTTT
clone size: many; V gene: TRBV28; CDR3 length: 14; J gene: TRBJ2-7; D gene: -; CDR3 protein: CASSFIGDSSEQYF; CDR3 DNA: TGTGCCAGCAGTTTCATCGGGGATTCCAGCGAGCAGTACTTC
clone size: once; V gene: TRBV7-9; CDR3 length: 15; J gene: TRBJ2-7; D gene: TRBD1; CDR3 protein: CASSTTLQGAYEQYF; CDR3 DNA: TGTGCCAGCAGCACTACTCTACAGGGGGCTTACGAGCAGTACTTC
clone size: many; V gene: TRBV28; CDR3 length: 16; J gene: TRBJ2-5; D gene: -; CDR3 protein: CASSLTPRAYQGTQYF; CDR3 DNA: TGTGCCAGCAGTCTTACACCCAGGGCGTACCAAGGGACCCAGTACTTC
clone size: many; V gene: TRBV11-1; CDR3 length: 16; J gene: TRBJ1-1; D gene: -; CDR3 protein: CASSLIFFTVNTEAFF; CDR3 DNA: TGTGCCAGCAGCTTAATTTTCTTTACGGTGAACACTGAAGCTTTCTTT
clone size: -; V gene: TRBV12-3/TRBV12-4; CDR3 length: 16; J gene: TRBJ2-5; D gene: -; CDR3 protein: CASSLFGQAGVETQYF; CDR3 DNA: TGTGCCAGCAGTTTATTCGGACAGGCGGGAGTAGAGACCCAGTACTTC
clone size: many; V gene: TRBV11-3; CDR3 length: 15; J gene: TRBJ1-6; D gene: -; CDR3 protein: CASSSGQWYNSPLHF; CDR3 DNA: TGTGCCAGCAGCTCCGGACAATGGTATAATTCACCCCTCCACTTT
clone size: -; V gene: TRBV20-1; CDR3 length: 13; J gene: TRBJ2-5; D gene: -; CDR3 protein: CSARVAGGETQYF; CDR3 DNA: TGCAGTGCTAGAGTTGCCGGCGGAGAGACCCAGTACTTC